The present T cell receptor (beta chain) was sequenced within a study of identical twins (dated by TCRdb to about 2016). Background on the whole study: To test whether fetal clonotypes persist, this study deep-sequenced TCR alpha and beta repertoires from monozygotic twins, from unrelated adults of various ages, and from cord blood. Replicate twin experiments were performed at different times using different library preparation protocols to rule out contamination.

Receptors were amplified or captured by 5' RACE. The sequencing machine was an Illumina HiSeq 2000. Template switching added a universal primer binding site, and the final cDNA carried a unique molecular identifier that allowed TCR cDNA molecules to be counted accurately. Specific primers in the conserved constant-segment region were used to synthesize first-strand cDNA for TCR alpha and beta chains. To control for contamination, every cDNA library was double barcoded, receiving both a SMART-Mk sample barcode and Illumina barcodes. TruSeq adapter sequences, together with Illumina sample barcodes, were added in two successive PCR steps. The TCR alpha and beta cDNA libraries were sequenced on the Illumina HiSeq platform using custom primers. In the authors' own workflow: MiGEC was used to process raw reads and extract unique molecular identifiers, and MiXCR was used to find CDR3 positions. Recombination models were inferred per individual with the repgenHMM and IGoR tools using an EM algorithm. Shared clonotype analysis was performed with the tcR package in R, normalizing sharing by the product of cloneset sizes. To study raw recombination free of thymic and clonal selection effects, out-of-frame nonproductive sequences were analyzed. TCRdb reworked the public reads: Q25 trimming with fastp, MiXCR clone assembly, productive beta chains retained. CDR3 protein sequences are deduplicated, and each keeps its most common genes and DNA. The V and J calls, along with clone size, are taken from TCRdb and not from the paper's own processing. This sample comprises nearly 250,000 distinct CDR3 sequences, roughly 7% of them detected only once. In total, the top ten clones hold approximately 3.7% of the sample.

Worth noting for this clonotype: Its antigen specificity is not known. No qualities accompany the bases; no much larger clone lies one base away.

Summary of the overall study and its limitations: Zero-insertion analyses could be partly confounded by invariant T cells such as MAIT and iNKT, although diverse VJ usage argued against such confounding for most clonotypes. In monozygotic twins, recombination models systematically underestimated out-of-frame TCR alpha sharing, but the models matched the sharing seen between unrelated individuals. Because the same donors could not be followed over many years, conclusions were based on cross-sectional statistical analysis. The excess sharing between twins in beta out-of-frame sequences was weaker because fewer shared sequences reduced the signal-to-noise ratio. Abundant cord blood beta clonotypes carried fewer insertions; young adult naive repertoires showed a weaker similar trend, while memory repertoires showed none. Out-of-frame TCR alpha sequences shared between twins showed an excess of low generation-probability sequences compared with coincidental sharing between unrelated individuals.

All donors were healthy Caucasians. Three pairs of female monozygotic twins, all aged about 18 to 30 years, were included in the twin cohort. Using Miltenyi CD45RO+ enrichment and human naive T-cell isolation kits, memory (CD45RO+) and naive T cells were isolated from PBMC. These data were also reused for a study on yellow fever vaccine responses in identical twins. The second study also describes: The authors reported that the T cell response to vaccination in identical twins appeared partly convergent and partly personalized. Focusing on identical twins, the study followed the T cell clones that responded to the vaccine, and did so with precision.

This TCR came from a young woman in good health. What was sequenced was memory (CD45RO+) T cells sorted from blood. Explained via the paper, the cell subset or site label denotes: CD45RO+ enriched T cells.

The DNA reads TGCAGTGCTAGGGGCCCGACAGGCACAGATACGCAGTATTTT. Translated, this is CSARGPTGTDTQYF. Recombination connected TRBV20-1 to TRBJ2-3; the D gene is possibly TRBD1, with 5 bases matching. From its cysteine to its phenylalanine, the CDR3 spans 14 amino acids. The CDR3 DNA has 42 bases and is translated from base 1. At the junction V is shortened by 3 bases and J by 1 base, with 11 bases in between. The germline V gene (reference sequence) sets CDR1 to DFQATT and CDR2 to SNEGSKA.